The 10 T cell receptor beta chains reported below all come from one sample, sequenced in a study of T cell responses to AZD1222 COVID-19 vaccine. TCRdb's table, derived via immunoSEQ multiplex PCR, lists solely in-frame clones and lacks some. The table has approximately 79,000 clones, around 90% seen once. Sequencing used peripheral blood, obtained on day 0 of AZD1222 vaccination. These receptors were collected from an adult in good health.

This rearrangement joins TRBV5-1 to TRBJ2-6; a possible D gene is TRBD2 (6 bases). The CDR3 is 16 residues long. Germline V gene data show CDR1 as SGHRS and CDR2 as YFSETQ. The V gene lost 6 bases and the J gene lost 4 bases, with 17 bases spanning the gap. Here the CDR3 reads CASNHGSALGANVLTF. The CDR3, as DNA: TGCGCCAGCAATCACGGGAGCGCTTTAGGGGCCAACGTCCTGACTTTC.

Only a few counts were recorded for this clone. The chain carries TRBV15 and TRBJ2-5; 14 bases are shared with TRBD2. J was trimmed by 7 bases and V by 3 bases; bases with no gene match: 7. The CDR3 loop spans 16 amino acids. Germline V CDR1 and CDR2: LNHNV, YYDKDF (reference sequence). The CDR3 region has the DNA TGTGCCACCAGCAGGGGGACTAGCGGGAGTTCAGGGACCCAGTACTTC. Translation: CATSRGTSGSSGTQYF.

V is TRBV3-1 (or the pseudogene TRBV3-2) and J is TRBJ2-7, with D tentatively TRBD2 (7 bases). With 2 bases removed from V and 6 bases from J, the gap between germline ends came to 11 bases. This CDR3 is 13 amino acids long. Germline loops: CDR1 LGHDT, CDR2 YNNKEL (reference sequence). DNA for the CDR3: TGTGCCAGCAGCCAACTGGGAGGGGGCGAGCAGTACTTC. This translates into CASSQLGGGEQYF.

The rearrangement joins TRBV29-1 to TRBJ2-2, with TRBD2 identical over 13 bases. Trimming at V came to 4 bases and at J to 4 bases, leaving 6 bases not matched to a gene. The CDR3 totals 16 residues. The germline V gene encodes CDR1 SQVTM and CDR2 ANQGSEA. In DNA, the CDR3 is TGCAGCGTTGCAACGGGACTAGCGGGACCCACCGGGGAGCTGTTTTTT. Its translation: CSVATGLAGPTGELFF.

This clone has a handful of counts. This sequence joins TRBV2 and TRBJ2-1, with 12 nucleotides matching TRBD2. From germline, CDR1 is SNHLY and CDR2 FYNNEI. V shed 2 bases and J 2 bases; nucleotides not matched to a gene: 13. This CDR3 spans 20 amino acids. CDR3 region: CASSEPVGTSGPDPYNEQFF. As DNA, the CDR3 is TGTGCCAGCAGTGAACCAGTAGGGACTAGCGGGCCGGACCCCTACAATGAGCAGTTCTTC.

This chain's CDR3 is CASSNRGYSATNEKLFF. The CDR3 region has the DNA TGTGCCAGTAGCAACAGGGGGTATTCAGCAACTAATGAAAAACTGTTTTTT. The V call is TRBV19, the J call TRBJ1-4; 8 bases align to TRBD1. The CDR3 has 17 residues. Losses at the gene ends were 6 bases for V and 0 bases for J; bases not matched to a gene: 9. The germline V gene encodes CDR1 LNHDA and CDR2 SQIVND (reference sequence). Based on the CDR3 plus reference TRBV19 and TRBJ1-4, the full variable domain is DGGITQSPKYLFRKEGQNVTLSCEQNLNHDAMYWYRQDPGQGLRLIYYSQIVNDFQKGDIAEGYSVSREKKESFPLTVTSAQKNPTAFYLCASSNRGYSATNEKLFFGSGTQLSVL.

The chain joins TRBV24-1 to TRBJ2-2; 9 bases are a match to TRBD2. This CDR3 region has 17 residues. CDR1 is KGHDR and CDR2 is SFDVKD in the germline V gene. The V segment lost 5 bases and the J segment 3 bases; nucleotides outside the gene matches: 9. The CDR3 protein is CATSGNSGSRYTGELFF. Here the CDR3 DNA reads TGTGCCACCAGTGGAAATAGCGGGAGTAGGTACACCGGGGAGCTGTTTTTT.

The chain couples TRBV28 to TRBJ2-7; possibly TRBD2 for D (6 bases). The germline V gene encodes CDR1 MDHEN and CDR2 SYDVKM. Trimming stripped 3 bases from V and 5 bases from J, with 17 bases between. CDR3 size: 15 residues. CDR3: CASSLPLGSQDEQYF. The CDR3 DNA sequence: TGTGCCAGCAGTTTGCCCCTCGGGAGTCAGGACGAGCAGTACTTC. The variable domain in full, with the rest retrieved from reference TRBV28 and TRBJ2-7, is DVKVTQSSRYLVKRTGEKVFLECVQDMDHENMFWYRQDPGLGLRLIYFSYDVKMKEKGDIPEGYSVSREKKERFSLILESASTNQTSMYLCASSLPLGSQDEQYFGPGTRLTVT.

The chain uses TRBV6-5 and TRBJ1-1, with D unresolved. The V gene lost 0 bases and the J gene lost 3 bases, with 11 bases spanning the gap. Germline V gene data show CDR1 as MNHEY and CDR2 as SVGAGI. This CDR3 spans 15 amino acids. The CDR3 DNA reads TGTGCCAGCAGTTACTCGATTGGTAGGGACACTGAAGCTTTCTTT. Protein: CASSYSIGRDTEAFF.

This rearrangement joins TRBV25-1 to TRBJ1-6, with a possible D match to TRBD1 (5 bases). CDR3 size: 13 residues. V lost 4 bases to trimming and J lost 10 bases, with 11 bases between them. The germline V gene has CDR1 MGHDK and CDR2 SYGVNS. The CDR3 DNA reads as TGTGCCAGCAGTGCTCAGGGTGGCTCACCCCTCCACTTT. Amino acid sequence: CASSAQGGSPLHF.